This T cell receptor (beta chain) was obtained from a study of blood T cell repertoires in COVID-19. The overall study: PBMCs, B-cell-depleted T cells, or T cells were the source of the cDNA or gDNA that made up the material.

Original data processing: Reference gene primer amplification gave nucleated cell count estimates. Method: immunoSEQ multiplex PCR; TCRdb's copy keeps in-frame clones and lacks some. From that table come the V and J calls and clone size; the DNA was used to work out D and trimming. Of about 480,000 clones in the sample, around 89% were seen once. V lost 0 bases and J 5 bases, leaving 13 bases between the germline ends. Germline CDR1 LGHDT, CDR2 YNNKEL (reference sequence). This CDR3 spans 15 amino acids. Specimen: peripheral blood. The chain has TRBV3-1 (or the pseudogene TRBV3-2) and TRBJ1-2; no definite D call. The origin of this receptor is a woman between 45 and 65 years old with COVID-19, enrolled during active disease. The chain's CDR3 is CASSQDLMGVYGYTF. The CDR3 region has the DNA TGTGCCAGCAGCCAAGATCTCATGGGAGTTTATGGCTACACCTTC.